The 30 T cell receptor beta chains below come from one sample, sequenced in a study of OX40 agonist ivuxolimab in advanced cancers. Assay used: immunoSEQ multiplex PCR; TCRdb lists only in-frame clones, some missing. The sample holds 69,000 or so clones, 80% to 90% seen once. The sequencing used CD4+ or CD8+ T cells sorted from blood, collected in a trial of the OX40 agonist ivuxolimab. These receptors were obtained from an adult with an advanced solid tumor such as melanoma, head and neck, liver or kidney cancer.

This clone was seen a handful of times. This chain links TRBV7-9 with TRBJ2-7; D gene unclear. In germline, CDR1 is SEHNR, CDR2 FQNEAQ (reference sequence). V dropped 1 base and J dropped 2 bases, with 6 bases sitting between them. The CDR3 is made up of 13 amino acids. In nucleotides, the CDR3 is TGTGCCAGCAGCTTAGGGAATACCTACGAGCAGTACTTC. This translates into CASSLGNTYEQYF.

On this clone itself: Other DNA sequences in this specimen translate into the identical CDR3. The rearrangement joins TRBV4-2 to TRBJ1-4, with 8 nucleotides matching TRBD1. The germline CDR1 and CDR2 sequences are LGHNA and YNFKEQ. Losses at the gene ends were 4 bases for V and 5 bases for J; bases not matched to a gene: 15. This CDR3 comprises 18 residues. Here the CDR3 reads CASSPRVGSGQANEKLFF. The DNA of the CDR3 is TGTGCCAGCAGCCCACGGGTGGGCTCGGGACAGGCCAATGAAAAACTGTTTTTT.

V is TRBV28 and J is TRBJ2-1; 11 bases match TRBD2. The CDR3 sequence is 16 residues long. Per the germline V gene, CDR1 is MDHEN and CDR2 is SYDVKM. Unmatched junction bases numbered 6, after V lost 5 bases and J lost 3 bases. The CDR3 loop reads CASSPGTSGLYNEQFF. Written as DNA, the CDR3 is TGTGCCAGCAGTCCCGGGACTAGCGGTCTCTACAATGAGCAGTTCTTC.

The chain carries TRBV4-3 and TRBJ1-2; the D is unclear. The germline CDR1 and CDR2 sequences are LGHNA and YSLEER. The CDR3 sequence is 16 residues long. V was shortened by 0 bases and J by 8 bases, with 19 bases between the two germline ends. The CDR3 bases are TGCGCCAGCAGCCAAGATTCTCTCGGGCGGACCCGGGGCTACACCTTC. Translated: CASSQDSLGRTRGYTF.

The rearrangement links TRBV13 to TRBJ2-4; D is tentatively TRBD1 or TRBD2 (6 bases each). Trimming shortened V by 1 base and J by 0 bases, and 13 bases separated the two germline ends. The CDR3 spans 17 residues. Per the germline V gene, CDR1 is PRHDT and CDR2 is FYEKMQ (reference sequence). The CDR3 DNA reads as TGTGCCAGCAGCTTAGTAGGGGGGCCTCTAGCCAAAAACATTCAGTACTTC. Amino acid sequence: CASSLVGGPLAKNIQYF.

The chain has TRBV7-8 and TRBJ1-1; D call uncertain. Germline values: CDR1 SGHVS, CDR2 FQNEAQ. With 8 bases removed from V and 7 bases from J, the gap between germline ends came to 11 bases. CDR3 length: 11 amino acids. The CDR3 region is CASGWRNEAFF. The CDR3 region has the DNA TGTGCCAGCGGGTGGCGGAATGAAGCTTTCTTT. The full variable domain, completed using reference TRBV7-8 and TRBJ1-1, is GAGVSQSPRYKVAKRGQDVALRCDPISGHVSLFWYQQALGQGPEFLTYFQNEAQLDKSGLPSDRFFAERPEGSVSTLKIQRTQQEDSAVYLCASGWRNEAFFGQGTRLTVV.

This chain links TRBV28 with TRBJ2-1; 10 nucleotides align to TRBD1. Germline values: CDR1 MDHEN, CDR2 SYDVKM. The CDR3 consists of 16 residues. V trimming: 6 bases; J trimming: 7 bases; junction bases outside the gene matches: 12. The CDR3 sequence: CASSLIRGQGMNEQFF. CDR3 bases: TGTGCCAGCAGCCTGATAAGGGGACAGGGGATGAATGAGCAGTTCTTC.

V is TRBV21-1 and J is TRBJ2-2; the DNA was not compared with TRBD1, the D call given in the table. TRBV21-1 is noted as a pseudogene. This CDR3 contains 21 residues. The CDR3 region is CASSKNSSGRGPLGYTGELFF. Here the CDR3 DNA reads TGTGCCAGCAGCAAAAATTCGTCTGGCAGGGGCCCTCTGGGGTACACCGGGGAGCTGTTTTTT.

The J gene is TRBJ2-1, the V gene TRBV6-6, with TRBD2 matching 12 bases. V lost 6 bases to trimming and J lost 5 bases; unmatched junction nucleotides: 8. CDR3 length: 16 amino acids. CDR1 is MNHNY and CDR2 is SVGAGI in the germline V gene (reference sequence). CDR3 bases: TGTGCCAGCAGGCTCGGACTAGCGGGGCCCAACAATGAGCAGTTCTTC. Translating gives CASRLGLAGPNNEQFF.

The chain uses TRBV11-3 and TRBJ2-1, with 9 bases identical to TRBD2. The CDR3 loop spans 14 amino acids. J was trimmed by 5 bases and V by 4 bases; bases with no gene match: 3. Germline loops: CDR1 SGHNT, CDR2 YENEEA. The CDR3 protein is CASSWERGDNEQFF. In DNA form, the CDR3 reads TGTGCCAGCAGCTGGGAGCGGGGGGACAATGAGCAGTTCTTC.

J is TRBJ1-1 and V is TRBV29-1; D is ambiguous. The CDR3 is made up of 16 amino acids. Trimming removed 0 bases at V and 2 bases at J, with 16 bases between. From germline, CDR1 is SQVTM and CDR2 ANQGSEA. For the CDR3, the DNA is TGCAGCGTTGAAGATAGCCCAGGAGTACCTAACACTGAAGCTTTCTTT. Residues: CSVEDSPGVPNTEAFF.

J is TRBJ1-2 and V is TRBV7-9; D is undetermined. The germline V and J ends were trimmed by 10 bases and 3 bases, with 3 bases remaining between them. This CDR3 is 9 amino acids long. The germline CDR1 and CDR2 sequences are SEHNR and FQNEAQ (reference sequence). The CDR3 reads CATDYGYTF. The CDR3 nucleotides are TGTGCCACCGACTATGGCTACACCTTC. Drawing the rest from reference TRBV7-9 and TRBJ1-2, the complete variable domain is DTGVSQNPRHKITKRGQNVTFRCDPISEHNRLYWYRQTLGQGPEFLTYFQNEAQLEKSRLLSDRFSAERPKGSFSTLEIQRTEQGDSAMYLCATDYGYTFGSGTRLTVV.

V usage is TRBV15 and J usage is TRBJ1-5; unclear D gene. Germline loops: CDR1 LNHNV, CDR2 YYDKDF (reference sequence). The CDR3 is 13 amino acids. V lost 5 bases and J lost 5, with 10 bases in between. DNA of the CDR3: TGTGCCACCAGCCGGACCGGGTATCAGCCCCAGCATTTT. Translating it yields CATSRTGYQPQHF.

CDR3: CASSQLSGGDEQYF. The CDR3 DNA sequence: TGTGCCAGCAGCCAGCTCTCCGGGGGCGACGAGCAGTACTTC. The chain links TRBV5-4 to TRBJ2-7; TRBD1 or TRBD2 may be the D gene (6 bases each). Trimming stripped 4 bases from V and 5 bases from J, with 16 bases between. This CDR3 is 14 amino acids long. Germline CDR1 is SGHNT and CDR2 is YYREEE (reference sequence).

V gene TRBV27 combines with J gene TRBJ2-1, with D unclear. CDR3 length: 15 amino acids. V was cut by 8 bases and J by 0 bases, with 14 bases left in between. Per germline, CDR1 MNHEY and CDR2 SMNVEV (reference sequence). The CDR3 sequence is CASDSHLSSYNEQFF. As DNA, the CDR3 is TGTGCCAGCGACTCGCATCTGAGCTCCTACAATGAGCAGTTCTTC.

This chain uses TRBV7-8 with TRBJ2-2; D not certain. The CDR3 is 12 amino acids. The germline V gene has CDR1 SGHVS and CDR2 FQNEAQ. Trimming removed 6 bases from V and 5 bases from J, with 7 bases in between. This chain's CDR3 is CASSRRTGELFF. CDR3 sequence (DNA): TGTGCCAGCAGTCGGCGGACCGGGGAGCTGTTTTTT.

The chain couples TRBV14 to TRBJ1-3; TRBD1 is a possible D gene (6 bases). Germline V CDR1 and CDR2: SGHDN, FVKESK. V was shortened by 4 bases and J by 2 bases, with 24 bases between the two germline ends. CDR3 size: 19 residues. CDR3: CASSLLWTDAFLTGNTIYF. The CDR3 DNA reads TGTGCCAGCAGCCTACTTTGGACAGATGCCTTCTTAACTGGAAACACCATATATTTT.

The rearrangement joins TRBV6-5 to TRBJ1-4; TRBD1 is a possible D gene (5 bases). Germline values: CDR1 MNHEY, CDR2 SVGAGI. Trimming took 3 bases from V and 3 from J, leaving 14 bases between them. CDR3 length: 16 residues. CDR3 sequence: CASSYWGSNANEKLFF. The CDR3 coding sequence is TGTGCCAGCAGTTATTGGGGGAGTAATGCTAATGAAAAACTGTTTTTT.

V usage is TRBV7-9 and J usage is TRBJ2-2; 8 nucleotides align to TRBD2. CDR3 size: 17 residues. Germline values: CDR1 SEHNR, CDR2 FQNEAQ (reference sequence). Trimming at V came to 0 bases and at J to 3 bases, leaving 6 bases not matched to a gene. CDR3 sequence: CASSLAGGGRYTGELFF. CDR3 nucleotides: TGTGCCAGCAGCTTAGCCGGCGGGGGGCGATACACCGGGGAGCTGTTTTTT.

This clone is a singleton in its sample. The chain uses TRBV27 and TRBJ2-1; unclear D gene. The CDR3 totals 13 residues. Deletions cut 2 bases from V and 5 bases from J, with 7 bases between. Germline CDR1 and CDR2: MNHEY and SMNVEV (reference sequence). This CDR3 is CASSLDTHNEQFF. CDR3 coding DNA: TGTGCCAGCAGTTTAGACACGCACAATGAGCAGTTCTTC.

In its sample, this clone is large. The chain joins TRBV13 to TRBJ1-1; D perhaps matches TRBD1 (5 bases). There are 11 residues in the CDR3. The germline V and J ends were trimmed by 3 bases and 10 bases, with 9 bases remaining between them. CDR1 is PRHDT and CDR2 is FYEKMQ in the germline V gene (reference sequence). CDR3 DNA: TGTGCCAGCAGCTTCGGGACGGGAGCTTTCTTT. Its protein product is CASSFGTGAFF.

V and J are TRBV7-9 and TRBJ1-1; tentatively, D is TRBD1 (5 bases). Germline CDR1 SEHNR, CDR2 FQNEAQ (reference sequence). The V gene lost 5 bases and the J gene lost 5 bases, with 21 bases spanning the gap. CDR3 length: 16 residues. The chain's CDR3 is CASSLGWGVTDTEAFF. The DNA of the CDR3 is TGTGCCAGCAGCCTCGGATGGGGGGTCACGGATACTGAAGCTTTCTTT.

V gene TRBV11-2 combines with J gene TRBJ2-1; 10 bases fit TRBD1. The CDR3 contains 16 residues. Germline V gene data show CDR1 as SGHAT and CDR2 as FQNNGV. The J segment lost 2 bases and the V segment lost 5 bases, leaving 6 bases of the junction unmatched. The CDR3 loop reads CASSLGTGETYNEQFF. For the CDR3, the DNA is TGTGCCAGCAGCCTTGGGACAGGGGAGACCTACAATGAGCAGTTCTTC.

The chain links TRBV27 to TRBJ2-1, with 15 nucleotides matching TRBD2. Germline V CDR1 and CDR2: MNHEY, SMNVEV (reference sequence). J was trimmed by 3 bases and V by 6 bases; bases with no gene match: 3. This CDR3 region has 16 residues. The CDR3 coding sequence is TGTGCCAGCAGCTGGACTAGCGGGGGGGGCTACAATGAGCAGTTCTTC. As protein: CASSWTSGGGYNEQFF.

CDR3 bases: TGTGCCAGCAGTGAAGGTATTTTAAGCGGGAGAATGGGAGAGACCCAGTACTTC. Its protein product is CASSEGILSGRMGETQYF. The chain couples TRBV2 to TRBJ2-5, with 8 nucleotides matching TRBD2. V lost 1 base and J lost 4; bases outside the gene matches: 14. The CDR3 totals 18 residues. Germline CDR1 and CDR2: SNHLY and FYNNEI.

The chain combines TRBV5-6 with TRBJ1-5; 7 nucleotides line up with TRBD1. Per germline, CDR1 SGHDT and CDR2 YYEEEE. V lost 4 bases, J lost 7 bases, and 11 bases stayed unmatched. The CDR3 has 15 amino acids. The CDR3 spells CASSRQGDFAQPQHF. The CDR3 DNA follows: TGTGCCAGCAGCCGTCAGGGGGATTTTGCCCAGCCCCAGCATTTT.

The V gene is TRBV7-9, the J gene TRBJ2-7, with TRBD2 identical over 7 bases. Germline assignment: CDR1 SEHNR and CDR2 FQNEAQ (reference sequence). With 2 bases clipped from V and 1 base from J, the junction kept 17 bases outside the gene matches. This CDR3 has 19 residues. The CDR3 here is CASSLSVGRATEPSYEQYF. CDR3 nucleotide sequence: TGTGCCAGCAGCTTATCGGTAGGGAGGGCTACCGAGCCTTCCTACGAGCAGTACTTC.

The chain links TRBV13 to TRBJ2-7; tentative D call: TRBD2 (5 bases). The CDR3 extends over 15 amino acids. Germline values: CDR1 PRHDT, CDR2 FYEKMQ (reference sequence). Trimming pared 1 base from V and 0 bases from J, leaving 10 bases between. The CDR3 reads CASSLDGGSSYEQYF. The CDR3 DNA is TGTGCCAGCAGCTTAGATGGAGGAAGCTCCTACGAGCAGTACTTC.

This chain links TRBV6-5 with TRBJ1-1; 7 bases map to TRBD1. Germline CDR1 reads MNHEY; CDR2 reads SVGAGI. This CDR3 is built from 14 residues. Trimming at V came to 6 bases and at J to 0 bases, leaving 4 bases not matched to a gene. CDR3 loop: CASSFRGLNTEAFF. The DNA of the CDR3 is TGTGCCAGCAGCTTCAGGGGGTTGAACACTGAAGCTTTCTTT.

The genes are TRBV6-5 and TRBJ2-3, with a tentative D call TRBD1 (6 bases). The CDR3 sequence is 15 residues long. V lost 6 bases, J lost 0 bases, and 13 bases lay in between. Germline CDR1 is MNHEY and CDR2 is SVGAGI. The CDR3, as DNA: TGTGCCAGCAGCCCCGGGACAACTAGCACAGATACGCAGTATTTT. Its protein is CASSPGTTSTDTQYF.